This TCR beta chain was profiled in a study of T cells in Graves' hyperthyroidism and ophthalmopathy. Regarding the study as a whole: Classification by a 13 V-J model distinguished ophthalmopathy from stable hyperthyroidism.

The investigators amplified TCR beta CDR3 regions from RNA transcripts. Using the HTBI primer set, a first-round RT-PCR was run on the TCR CDR3. Each CDR3 protein gets one entry after TCRdb re-called the multiplex PCR reads with MiXCR. The sample records about 600,000 distinct CDR3 sequences, around 13% being singletons. Fresh 10 ml peripheral blood yielded PBMCs. This clonotype was counted ten times or more. Its target is not known. Losses at the gene ends were 5 bases for V and 3 bases for J; bases not matched to a gene: 6. CDR3 length equals 15 residues. Germline V gene data show CDR1 as SGHTA and CDR2 as FQGTGA.

This clonotype was obtained from a woman aged 50 to 60 with Graves' ophthalmopathy. Sequenced input: blood. The chain links TRBV7-3 to TRBJ2-3, with 9 bases aligning to TRBD1. The DNA for the CDR3 is TGTGCCAGCAGCAAGACAGGGGGGATGACAGATACGCAGTATTTT. This codes for CASSKTGGMTDTQYF.